The sequence of this T cell receptor beta chain was determined in a study of blood T cells in healthy people across ages. There are 15 residues in the CDR3. Trimming took 5 bases from V and 5 from J; bases not matched to a gene: 12. Next came a second PCR, run for roughly 7 to 12 cycles, which used a sample-barcoded 5' primer along with a J-beta primer mix. TCRdb reprocessed the 5' RACE reads with MiXCR, giving one entry per CDR3 protein. The sample yields about a million distinct CDR3 sequences, around 54% seen once. This receptor was identified in a woman aged 55-70 years in good health. The chain has TRBV12-3 or TRBV12-4 and TRBJ2-7, with 7 bases matching TRBD2. What was sequenced was blood. CDR3 sequence (DNA): TGTGCCAGCAGTCCCACACGGACTAGTAACGACGAGCAGTACTTC. Translating it yields CASSPTRTSNDEQYF.